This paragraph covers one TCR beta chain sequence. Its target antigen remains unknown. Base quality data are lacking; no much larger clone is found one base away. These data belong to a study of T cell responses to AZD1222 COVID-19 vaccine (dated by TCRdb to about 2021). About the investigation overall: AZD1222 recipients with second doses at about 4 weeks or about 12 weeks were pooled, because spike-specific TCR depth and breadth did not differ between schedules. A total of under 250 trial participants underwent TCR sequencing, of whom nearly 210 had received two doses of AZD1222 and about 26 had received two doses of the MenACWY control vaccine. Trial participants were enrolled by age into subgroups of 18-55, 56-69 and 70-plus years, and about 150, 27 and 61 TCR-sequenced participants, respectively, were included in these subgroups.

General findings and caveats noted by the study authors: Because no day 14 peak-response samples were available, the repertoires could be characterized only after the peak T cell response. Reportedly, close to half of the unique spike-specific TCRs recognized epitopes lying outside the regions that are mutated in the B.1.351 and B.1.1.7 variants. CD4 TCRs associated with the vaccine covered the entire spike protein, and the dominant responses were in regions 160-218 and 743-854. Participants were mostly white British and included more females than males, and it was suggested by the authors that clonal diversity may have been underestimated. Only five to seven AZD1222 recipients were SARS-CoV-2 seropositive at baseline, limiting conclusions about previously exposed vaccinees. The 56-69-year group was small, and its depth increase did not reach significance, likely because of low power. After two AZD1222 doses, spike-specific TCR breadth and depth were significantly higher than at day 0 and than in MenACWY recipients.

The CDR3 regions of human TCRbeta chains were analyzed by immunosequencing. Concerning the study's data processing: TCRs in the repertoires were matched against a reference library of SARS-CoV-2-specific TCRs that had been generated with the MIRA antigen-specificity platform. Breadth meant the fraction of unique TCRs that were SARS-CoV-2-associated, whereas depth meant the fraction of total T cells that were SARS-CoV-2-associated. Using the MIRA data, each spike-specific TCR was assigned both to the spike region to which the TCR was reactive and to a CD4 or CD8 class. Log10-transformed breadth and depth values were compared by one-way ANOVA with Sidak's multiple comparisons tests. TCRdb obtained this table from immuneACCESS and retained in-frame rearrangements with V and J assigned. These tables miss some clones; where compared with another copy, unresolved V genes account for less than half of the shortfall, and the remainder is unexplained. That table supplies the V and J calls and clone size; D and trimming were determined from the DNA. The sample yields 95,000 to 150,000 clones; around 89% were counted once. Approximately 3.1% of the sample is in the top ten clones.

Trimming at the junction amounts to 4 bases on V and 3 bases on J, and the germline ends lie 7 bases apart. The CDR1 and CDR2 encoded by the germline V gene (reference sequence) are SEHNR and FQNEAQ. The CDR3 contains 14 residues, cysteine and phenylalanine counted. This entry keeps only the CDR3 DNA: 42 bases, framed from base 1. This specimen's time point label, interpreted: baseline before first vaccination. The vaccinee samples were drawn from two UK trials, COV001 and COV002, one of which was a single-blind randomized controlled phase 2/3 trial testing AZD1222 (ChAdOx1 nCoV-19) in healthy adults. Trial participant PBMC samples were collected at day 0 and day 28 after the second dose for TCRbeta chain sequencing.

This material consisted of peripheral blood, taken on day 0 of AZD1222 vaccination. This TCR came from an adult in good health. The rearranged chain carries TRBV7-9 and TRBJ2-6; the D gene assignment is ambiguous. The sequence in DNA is TGTGCCAGCAGCTCCCTTGATGGGGCCAACGTCCTGACTTTC. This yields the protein CASSSLDGANVLTF.